The entry below gives a single T cell receptor (beta chain) sequence along with its context. Its specificity is unknown. These data originate in a study of cytomegalovirus exposure and HLA in healthy donors. Primers included in the PCR were 60 Vbeta and 13 Jbeta primers. Profiled with immunoSEQ multiplex PCR; TCRdb holds only in-frame clones, not every one. The sample holds tens of thousands of clones, roughly four fifths seen once. The V gene's germline CDR1 is SQVTM and CDR2 ANQGSEA. This CDR3 spans 14 amino acids. Trimming took 7 bases from V and 15 from J; bases not matched to a gene: 17. The study, taken as a whole, reports: TCR beta sequences reportedly predicted most subjects' HLA-A and HLA-B alleles accurately. V- and J-gene trimming in TCR beta was tied to a missense DCLRE1C variant by an analysis performed later. In vitro experiments confirmed that a few CMV-associated chains were specific for CMV antigens.

Likely unrecorded immune exposures existed in these nominally healthy donors. This rearrangement joins TRBV29-1 to TRBJ2-3; 12 positions agree with TRBD2. Sequenced material: PBMCs. The sequence derives from a man aged 30 to 39 in good health and CMV-seronegative. The CDR3 nucleotides are TGCAGCGCGCCGACTAGCGGGAGCCCGGTGCCCGCTTATTTT. Translation: CSAPTSGSPVPAYF.